The source of this T cell receptor beta chain is a study of CD8+CD57+ T cells in acquired aplastic anemia. Study background: Sorted CD4+ and CD8+ cells yielded about 2.9 ug of DNA on average. General observations from the study: Patients and controls turned out to have 25 to 30 CD8+ CDR3 sequences in common.

CDR3 and TCR beta VDJ profiling relied on a genomic DNA template. In TCRdb, the reads were re-called with MiXCR into one record per CDR3 protein. The sample comprises about 200,000 distinct CDR3 sequences, roughly 60% of which are singletons, and about 60% rests with the top ten. This clonotype appeared a few times. No antigen is known for it. Patients who underwent sequencing had shown CD8+CD57+ cell expansion by flow cytometry. V was clipped by 3 bases and J by 7 bases, with 10 bases between them. CDR3 length: 12 amino acids. Germline V lookup: CDR1 DFQATT, CDR2 SNEGSKA (reference sequence). The sample comprised sorted CD4+, CD8+, or CD8+CD57+ T cells (not recorded which) from PBMCs. The V and J genes are TRBV20-1 and TRBJ1-5; a weak D match, TRBD1 (6 bases). This sequence originates from a human donor with aplastic anemia. CDR3 loop: CSASRGAQPQHF. DNA for the CDR3: TGCAGTGCTAGTAGGGGGGCCCAGCCCCAGCATTTT.